The entry below describes one T cell receptor (beta chain). Antigen unknown. Six replicates per PBMC sample, mostly from about 500 ng of genomic DNA. Sequencing was performed with immunoSEQ multiplex PCR; in TCRdb, only in-frame clones are kept and a portion is missing. The table has fewer than 40,000 clones, around 87% seen once; the top ten hold about 4%. The record originates from a study of neoadjuvant anti-PD-1 for oral cavity cancer. Across the whole study: Non-progressing patients received a fourth nivolumab dose near day 43, then surgery on days 50-56.

Study findings and constraints: Each response group had just a few patients in TCR analyses.

CDR3 length: 16 amino acids. Trimming cost V 8 bases and J 1 base, with 17 bases left between them. CDR1 is ENHRY and CDR2 is SYGVKD in the germline V gene. The patients had HPV-negative, locally advanced oral cavity squamous cell carcinoma. The sequencing here drew on PBMCs, taken before nivolumab (anti-PD-1) treatment. V usage is TRBV10-3 and J usage is TRBJ2-2, with D possibly matching TRBD2 (5 bases). The receptor's source is a person between 35 and 79 years old with oral cavity squamous cell carcinoma. CDR3 DNA sequence: TGTGCCATCGAAGACCGGGGTGCTGGGAACACCGGGGAGCTGTTTTTT. This codes for CAIEDRGAGNTGELFF.